Each of the 13 T cell receptor beta chains below was sequenced from the same sample in a study of a mutant IDH1 vaccine in newly diagnosed glioma. The sample's time point: week 47, end of study. All doses held 300 ug of mutant IDH1 20-mer peptide, with topical imiquimod. No cognate antigen is known for these TCRs. TCRdb's copy holds only in-frame clones and misses some; the assay was immunoSEQ multiplex PCR. The sample contains 90,000 to 100,000 clones, roughly 89% of which appear only once. The source was PBMCs, collected from a glioma patient whose treatment included an IDH1 peptide vaccine. The receptor source for this set is a woman between 45 and 65 years old with glioma.

The V gene is TRBV9, the J gene TRBJ2-3; 7 bases agree with TRBD1. The CDR3 sequence is 15 residues long. CDR1 and CDR2 from the germline V gene are SGDLS and YYNGEE. Germline trimming cut 0 bases from V and 5 bases from J; bases unmatched to any gene: 6. CDR3 sequence (DNA): TGTGCCAGCAGCGTAGGGGGACAGTGGGGAGATACGCAGTATTTT. This gives the protein CASSVGGQWGDTQYF.

For this clone: The sample carries other DNA sequences with the same CDR3. The genes are TRBV19 and TRBJ2-3, with D uncertain. CDR1 LNHDA and CDR2 SQIVND come from the germline V gene (reference sequence). The V gene lost 2 bases and the J gene lost 2 bases, with 14 bases spanning the gap. The length of the CDR3 is 16 residues. CDR3 nucleotides: TGTGCCAGTAGTATAAGGGTCTCCGGGCCCACAGATACGCAGTATTTT. Its protein product is CASSIRVSGPTDTQYF.

This clone was seen a single time. The chain has TRBV29-1 and TRBJ2-5; TRBD2 aligns across 8 bases. Germline trimming cut 7 bases from V and 5 bases from J; bases unmatched to any gene: 12. Germline CDR1 is SQVTM and CDR2 is ANQGSEA. The CDR3 consists of 14 residues. Written as DNA, the CDR3 is TGCAGCGGTCTCCTCGGCGGGAGGAGGGAGACCCAGTACTTC. Translating it yields CSGLLGGRRETQYF.

This clone showed up just once. The J gene is TRBJ1-2, the V gene TRBV7-2, with no clear D. Germline CDR1 SGHTA, CDR2 FQGNSA. V was shortened by 9 bases and J by 2 bases, with 7 bases between the two germline ends. The CDR3 consists of 11 residues. The CDR3 loop is CASQRNYGYTF. The CDR3 nucleotides read TGTGCCAGTCAAAGGAACTATGGCTACACCTTC.

This rearrangement joins TRBV14 to TRBJ2-7; 9 positions match TRBD1. Trimming took 1 base from V and 2 from J; bases not matched to a gene: 6. The germline gives CDR1 SGHDN, CDR2 FVKESK. This CDR3 comprises 16 residues. CDR3 bases: TGTGCCAGCAGCCAAGTAGCCGGACAGGGGACCTACGAGCAGTACTTC. Protein product: CASSQVAGQGTYEQYF.

The chain employs TRBV7-9 and TRBJ1-2; unclear D gene. This CDR3 has 15 residues. Germline V gives CDR1 SEHNR, CDR2 FQNEAQ (reference sequence). The V end lost 1 base, the J end lost 0 bases, and 9 bases lay between the germline ends. CDR3 DNA: TGTGCCAGCAGCTTAGGTGGCATCTCTAACTATGGCTACACCTTC. It yields the protein CASSLGGISNYGYTF.

The chain is built from TRBV27 and TRBJ2-3; 12 bases agree with TRBD2. With 5 bases clipped from V and 0 bases from J, the junction kept 3 bases outside the gene matches. Germline CDR1 MNHEY, CDR2 SMNVEV (reference sequence). This CDR3 is 16 amino acids long. This CDR3 is CASSILAGGSTDTQYF. CDR3 nucleotide sequence: TGTGCCAGCAGTATTCTAGCGGGAGGGAGCACAGATACGCAGTATTTT.

The J gene is TRBJ1-2, the V gene TRBV5-6; 9 bases match TRBD1. This CDR3 region has 13 residues. Germline CDR1 is SGHDT and CDR2 is YYEEEE. Unmatched junction bases numbered 5, after V lost 3 bases and J lost 8 bases. The CDR3 loop is CASSSGQGEGYTF. CDR3 coding DNA: TGTGCCAGCAGCTCGGGACAGGGAGAAGGCTACACCTTC.

This chain uses TRBV6-5 with TRBJ1-1; D gene ambiguous. The CDR3 runs 14 residues. Germline V CDR1 and CDR2: MNHEY, SVGAGI. V was shortened by 2 bases and J by 2 bases, with 9 bases between the two germline ends. CDR3 nucleotide sequence: TGTGCCAGCAGTTACCGCCAGCGAAACACTGAAGCTTTCTTT. It yields the protein CASSYRQRNTEAFF.

This chain joins TRBV28 and TRBJ1-6, with D possibly being TRBD1 (6 bases). V lost 2 bases and J 5 bases, leaving 10 bases between the germline ends. Germline V gene sequence: CDR1 MDHEN, CDR2 SYDVKM. The CDR3 runs 15 residues. The CDR3 region has the DNA TGTGCCAGCAGTTTAGGGGGCTGGAATAATTCACCCCTCCACTTT. Translated: CASSLGGWNNSPLHF.

The CDR3 region is CASSKVSSYEQYF. CDR3 DNA sequence: TGTGCCAGCAGCAAGGTGAGCTCCTACGAGCAGTACTTC. The V gene is TRBV6-5, the J gene TRBJ2-7, with unresolved D. Germline assignment: CDR1 MNHEY and CDR2 SVGAGI. The CDR3 contains 13 residues. With 6 bases removed from V and 0 bases from J, the gap between germline ends came to 9 bases.

This chain uses TRBV11-2 with TRBJ2-7, with TRBD1 matching 9 bases. Germline values: CDR1 SGHAT, CDR2 FQNNGV. The CDR3 consists of 15 residues. With V trimmed by 1 base and J by 3 bases, 4 bases remained unmatched. The CDR3 nucleotides are TGTGCCAGCAGCTTAGGGGGACAGGGTTTCTACGAGCAGTACTTC. Translated: CASSLGGQGFYEQYF.

The rearrangement uses TRBV6-1 and TRBJ2-7; maybe TRBD1 (6 bases). The CDR3 sequence is 14 residues long. Per germline, CDR1 MNHNS and CDR2 SASEGT. V dropped 6 bases and J dropped 0 bases, with 12 bases sitting between them. The CDR3 is CASRDSLFSYEQYF. CDR3 in DNA: TGTGCCAGCAGGGACAGCCTCTTCTCCTACGAGCAGTACTTC.